The 14 T cell receptor beta chains given below trace back to one sample, sequenced in a study of early T cells in non-severe SARS-CoV-2 infection. TCRdb reanalysed the 5' RACE reads using MiXCR and keeps one entry per CDR3 protein. The sample lists approximately 70,000 distinct CDR3 sequences; roughly an eighth were seen once. Sequencing used whole blood, obtained at baseline. The source is an adult who was a healthcare worker with PCR-confirmed SARS-CoV-2 infection or an uninfected control (not recorded which). The donor label of this sample is uncertain.

This sequence joins TRBV19 and TRBJ2-4; D is tentatively TRBD1 or TRBD2 (5 bases each). The V end lost 0 bases, the J end lost 6 bases, and 24 bases lay between the germline ends. The CDR3 covers 19 residues. Germline-derived CDR1 and CDR2 are LNHDA and SQIVND (reference sequence). The CDR3 spells CASSIDHGTGRGRRNIQYF. CDR3 DNA: TGTGCCAGTAGTATAGATCATGGGACGGGACGGGGACGACGAAACATTCAGTACTTC.

This clonotype was seen a handful of times. The rearrangement joins TRBV7-3 to TRBJ1-4; no definite D call. V gave up 1 base and J gave up 2 bases, with 2 bases separating them. CDR3 length: 13 residues. Per the germline V gene, CDR1 is SGHTA and CDR2 is FQGTGA. The DNA for the CDR3 is TGTGCCAGCAGCTTAAATACTAATGAAAAACTGTTTTTT. It specifies CASSLNTNEKLFF. The full variable domain, completed using reference TRBV7-3 and TRBJ1-4, is GAGVSQTPSNKVTEKGKYVELRCDPISGHTALYWYRQSLGQGPEFLIYFQGTGAADDSGLPNDRFFAVRPEGSVSTLKIQRTERGDSAVYLCASSLNTNEKLFFGSGTQLSVL.

The V call is TRBV3-1, the J call TRBJ2-3; no clear D gene. CDR3 length: 14 amino acids. V dropped 2 bases and J dropped 11 bases, with 17 bases sitting between them. Looked up from germline, CDR1 is LGHDT and CDR2 is YNNKEL (reference sequence). The CDR3 DNA reads TGTGCCAGCAGCCAAAGAGAGGCGAGTTTCGAGCAGTATTTT. This sequence encodes CASSQREASFEQYF.

CDR3 sequence reads: CASSLGASSYNEQFF. CDR3 nucleotide sequence: TGTGCCAGCAGCTTGGGAGCGAGCTCCTACAATGAGCAGTTCTTC. The chain has TRBV11-2 and TRBJ2-1, with a possible D match to TRBD2 (5 bases). V was pared by 3 bases and J by 0 bases, with 9 bases between. CDR1 SGHAT and CDR2 FQNNGV come from the germline V gene. The CDR3 totals 15 residues.

This chain uses TRBV12-3 or TRBV12-4 with TRBJ1-1; D not resolved. This CDR3 region has 12 residues. The germline V and J ends were trimmed by 1 base and 9 bases, with 9 bases remaining between them. CDR3 in amino acids: CASSLGSLQAFF. In DNA, the CDR3 is TGTGCCAGCAGTTTAGGCAGTCTCCAAGCTTTCTTT.

This clonotype occurred many times. This chain uses TRBV4-1 with TRBJ2-3; D remains unclear. Per the germline V gene, CDR1 is MGHRA and CDR2 is YSYEKL. The V gene lost 6 bases and the J gene lost 2 bases, with 15 bases spanning the gap. This CDR3 region has 15 residues. CDR3 loop: CASSPGSAYTDTQYF. The CDR3 DNA reads as TGCGCCAGCAGTCCTGGCTCCGCATACACAGATACGCAGTATTTT.

The gene calls are TRBV7-9 and TRBJ2-1; D possibly uses TRBD1 or TRBD2 (5 bases each). Trimming stripped 3 bases from V and 13 bases from J, with 16 bases between. CDR3 size: 13 residues. CDR1 is SEHNR and CDR2 is FQNEAQ in the germline V gene (reference sequence). The CDR3: CASSLGDKEAQFF. CDR3 DNA: TGTGCCAGCAGCTTGGGGGATAAAGAGGCCCAGTTCTTC.

The sample holds a few counts of this clonotype. The rearrangement links TRBV6-4 to TRBJ2-1; D remains unclear. The V and J ends lost 0 bases and 7 bases respectively, with 13 bases between them. CDR1 and CDR2 from the germline V gene are MRHNA and SNTAGT. This CDR3 has 15 amino acids. CDR3 sequence (DNA): TGTGCCAGCAGTGACTCGATAGGGCCGAGGAATGAGCAGTTCTTC. It specifies CASSDSIGPRNEQFF.

The chain links TRBV7-9 to TRBJ2-3; D ambiguous. V was trimmed by 4 bases and J by 0 bases, leaving 5 bases between them. CDR3 size: 13 residues. Germline values: CDR1 SEHNR, CDR2 FQNEAQ (reference sequence). As DNA, the CDR3 is TGTGCCAGCAGCTACCCTAGCACAGATACGCAGTATTTT. It is translated as CASSYPSTDTQYF. Based on the CDR3 plus reference TRBV7-9 and TRBJ2-3, the full variable domain is DTGVSQNPRHKITKRGQNVTFRCDPISEHNRLYWYRQTLGQGPEFLTYFQNEAQLEKSRLLSDRFSAERPKGSFSTLEIQRTEQGDSAMYLCASSYPSTDTQYFGPGTRLTVL.

This clonotype showed up just a few times. This CDR3 reads CSCRKGTQYF. The CDR3 DNA reads as TGCAGTTGCCGCAAGGGGACCCAGTACTTC. The chain links TRBV20-1 to TRBJ2-5, with D uncertain. V lost 8 bases to trimming and J lost 7 bases, with 11 bases between them. The CDR3 totals 10 residues. Germline V gives CDR1 DFQATT, CDR2 SNEGSKA (reference sequence).

This clonotype turned up a few times. CDR3 in amino acids: CAWEDPGIAKNIQYF. CDR3 DNA: TGTGCCTGGGAGGACCCCGGAATAGCCAAAAACATTCAGTACTTC. The J gene is TRBJ2-4, the V gene TRBV30; no clear D gene. CDR1 is GTSNPN, CDR2 SVGIG, per germline (reference sequence). The CDR3 extends over 15 amino acids. Trimming stripped 5 bases from V and 0 bases from J, with 14 bases between.

Many counts were recorded for this clonotype. This chain joins TRBV6-5 and TRBJ1-2; D not resolved. CDR1 is MNHEY and CDR2 is SVGAGI in the germline V gene. This CDR3 region has 19 residues. The V and J ends lost 1 base and 8 bases respectively, with 29 bases between them. As DNA, the CDR3 is TGTGCCAGCAGTTACTTGCGACGGACCCCTGACGGAGGCCCATACGGCTACACCTTC. It specifies CASSYLRRTPDGGPYGYTF.

The chain recombines TRBV11-2 with TRBJ2-1; TRBD2 aligns across 7 bases. The CDR3 spans 15 residues. V trimming: 4 bases; J trimming: 7 bases; junction bases outside the gene matches: 10. Per the germline V gene, CDR1 is SGHAT and CDR2 is FQNNGV. This chain's CDR3 is CASSSWPSGGNEQFF. The DNA for the CDR3 is TGTGCCAGCAGCTCTTGGCCTAGCGGTGGGAATGAGCAGTTCTTC.

The chain employs TRBV7-8 and TRBJ2-1; 8 positions agree with TRBD1. From germline, CDR1 is SGHVS and CDR2 FQNEAQ. The CDR3 spans 15 residues. J gave up 7 bases and V 5 bases, and 10 bases lay outside the gene matches. The CDR3 coding sequence is TGTGCCAGCAGCCCCCTGGACAGGGCGGGGAATGAGCAGTTCTTC. It specifies CASSPLDRAGNEQFF.